This T cell receptor (beta chain) was captured in a study of molecular identifiers for immune sequencing clone quantification. Study at large: For replicates, RNA isolated from around 20,000 or 100,000 naive CD8 cells was divided into five portions, of which four were sequenced.

This clonotype was seen at least ten times. For naive CD8 T cells, sorting used the CD8+CD4-CCR7+CD45RA+ phenotype. Germline V gene sequence: CDR1 KGHSH, CDR2 LQKENI. The length of the CDR3 is 10 residues. V lost 7 bases, J lost 7 bases, and 2 bases lay in between. TCRdb analysed the PCR reads with MiXCR anew, one entry per CDR3 protein. Of roughly 86,000 distinct CDR3 sequences listed, around 20% are singletons. The sequencing input was naive CD8+ T cells from blood, with Jurkat cell RNA spiked in. The subset is: FACS-sorted CD8+CD4-CCR7+CD45RA+ naive T cells. The source of this sequence is a human donor in good health. Some libraries in this study had Jurkat cell RNA spiked in. The V and J genes are TRBV18 and TRBJ1-6; D unresolved. In nucleotides, the CDR3 is TGTGCCAGCTTAAATTCACCCCTCCACTTT. Residues: CASLNSPLHF.